This TCR beta chain appears in the sequencing data of a study of blood T cell repertoires in COVID-19. About the research overall: Samples came from the United States, Italy and Spain, spanning acute and convalescent COVID-19.

Between the trimmed V and J ends, which lost 2 bases and 2 bases, there was a span of 18 bases. The CDR3 is 17 residues long. Per the germline V gene, CDR1 is KGHSH and CDR2 is LQKENI. Some clones are missing from TCRdb's copy, which holds only in-frame ones; the method was immunoSEQ multiplex PCR. The repertoire has 200,000 to 250,000 clones, around 85% of them found once; the top ten carry about 1.3%. This chain joins TRBV18 and TRBJ2-5, with a possible D match to TRBD2 (5 bases). Sequenced: PBMCs or T cells enriched from blood (not recorded which). This receptor was obtained from a middle-aged woman with acute COVID-19. The CDR3 sequence: CASSPFSSSRGQETQYF. CDR3 nucleotide sequence: TGTGCCAGCTCACCATTTTCAAGCTCTCGGGGACAAGAGACCCAGTACTTC.